This TCR beta chain stems from a study of cytomegalovirus exposure and HLA in healthy donors. Turning to the study itself: Some 85 million unique TCRs, all from HLA-typed donors, were included in an early release of the data. Study-level points and caveats: A likely sequencing artifact accounted for one observed cluster of highly shared sequence variants. TRBV6-2, TRBV6-3 and some other V segments were excluded as indistinguishable. Productive rates of about 87% or about 30% were seen for most TCR beta V segments in an earlier analysis.

The germline V gene has CDR1 MDHEN and CDR2 SYDVKM. The CDR3 is 14 residues long. J gave up 8 bases and V 6 bases, and 8 bases lay outside the gene matches. A multiplex PCR was run with 60 Vbeta primers and 13 Jbeta primers. TCRdb's copy holds only in-frame clones and misses some; the assay was immunoSEQ multiplex PCR. The repertoire table contains 200,000 or so clones. With respect to this clone: Its antigen is not identified.

V usage is TRBV28 and J usage is TRBJ2-1; 9 nucleotides match TRBD1. The sequence was obtained from a girl aged 2-10 years in good health and CMV-seropositive. What was sequenced was PBMCs. The chain's CDR3 is CASRPTGGSDEQFF. The CDR3 DNA follows: TGTGCCAGCAGACCGACAGGGGGGTCCGATGAGCAGTTCTTC.